This T cell receptor (beta chain) was observed in a study of blood T cells in healthy people across ages (dated by TCRdb to the mid-2010s). In the study overall: In model experiments, roughly one uniquely barcoded TCR beta cDNA molecule per two T cells was captured by template switching. Using deep sequencing normalized with unique cDNA molecular identifiers, the study measured how TCR beta repertoire diversity changes with age. The donors were split into four age groups: young (average 16 years), middle-aged (nearly 40), aged (approximately 60) and long-lived (approximately 80). To avoid experimental bias, donors of different ages were randomly spread across the sequencing lanes. For two donors (one aged 18 to 30 and one aged 80 or older), the study analyzed two additional independent replicas of 1 million unique cDNA reads from the same blood draw.

A remark on this clonotype: This receptor's antigen is unknown. No much larger clone exists at a distance of one base, and base qualities are not known.

The donors were around 39 Caucasian individuals from Russia, aged roughly 6 to 100 years, who were systemically healthy. Each donor gave about 9.8 milliliters of peripheral blood, drawn into EDTA-treated Vacutainer tubes. Ficoll-Paque density-gradient centrifugation was used to isolate PBMCs, with at least 7 million per sample. Total RNA was extracted from PBMCs with Trizol reagent, with at least 5.5 micrograms obtained per sample. The percentages of naive CD45RAhigh/CD27high T cells were determined by flow cytometry on a PBMC aliquot from every donor. Libraries were built with 5' RACE. For sequencing, an Illumina HiSeq 2500 was employed. A second PCR of about 6 to 11 cycles was performed with a sample-barcoded 5' primer and a J-beta primer mix. Each TCR beta cDNA molecule received a unique molecular identifier from a template-switch 5' adaptor carrying 12 random nucleotides. Each sample yielded at least 3 million CDR3-containing paired-end reads. The Mint cDNA synthesis kit, primed by a TRBC-specific oligonucleotide, was used to synthesize first-strand cDNA from all RNA. Following uracil-DNA glycosylase treatment, a first 18-cycle PCR with universal primers M1SS and BC2_uni_R was performed on all cDNA. Per the authors' processing: Each sample was normalized by randomly selecting 1 million high-quality reads, each carrying a distinct molecular identifier. Reads sharing molecular identifiers were discarded rather than binned into consensus sequences. MiTCR, set to a Q25 quality threshold and the strictest error-elimination algorithm, was used for CDR3 identification, clonotype clustering and error correction. A nonparametric unseen species model using Euler transformation provided a lower-bound estimate of total TCR beta diversity. TCRdb trimmed public reads at Q25 via fastp, called clones via MiXCR and kept in-frame beta chains. CDR3 protein sequences are deduplicated, and each keeps its most common genes and DNA. TCRdb's processing, not the authors', yielded these V and J calls. This sample comprises roughly 800,000 distinct CDR3 sequences, roughly 64% of them detected only once. The ten largest account for approximately 23% of the sample.

Via the germline V gene (reference sequence), CDR1 is SGHKS and CDR2 YYEKEE. V and J are trimmed by 2 bases and 4 bases, and the gene matches miss 3 bases of the junction. Spanning cysteine to phenylalanine, the CDR3 consists of 14 amino acids. The CDR3 DNA has 42 bases and is translated from base 1. Study-level results and caveats: Compared with the aged group, the long-lived group had more naive CD4+ T cells, fewer expanded clones and increased TCR diversity, suggesting age selection. Observed TCR beta diversity per million T cells fell roughly linearly with age, and a significant reduction was already apparent by age roughly 40. Because profiling used bulk unsorted PBMCs, naive and antigen-experienced compartments could not be compared conclusively. Observed TCR beta diversity correlated strongly with the percentage of naive T cells measured by flow cytometry. Total diversity estimates from one million sequenced T cells were considered lower bounds and underestimates. Because the CMV infection status of the donors was unknown, age-related changes in expanded clonotypes may potentially have been confounded.

The sequenced sample consisted of blood. Recombination connected TRBV5-5 to TRBJ2-5, and TRBD2 matches 9 of the central bases. The clonotype was recovered from a man aged 30 to 39 in good health. The DNA sequence is TGTGCCAGCAGCTTCGGAGCGGGGGGAGAGACCCAGTACTTC. This sequence encodes CASSFGAGGETQYF.